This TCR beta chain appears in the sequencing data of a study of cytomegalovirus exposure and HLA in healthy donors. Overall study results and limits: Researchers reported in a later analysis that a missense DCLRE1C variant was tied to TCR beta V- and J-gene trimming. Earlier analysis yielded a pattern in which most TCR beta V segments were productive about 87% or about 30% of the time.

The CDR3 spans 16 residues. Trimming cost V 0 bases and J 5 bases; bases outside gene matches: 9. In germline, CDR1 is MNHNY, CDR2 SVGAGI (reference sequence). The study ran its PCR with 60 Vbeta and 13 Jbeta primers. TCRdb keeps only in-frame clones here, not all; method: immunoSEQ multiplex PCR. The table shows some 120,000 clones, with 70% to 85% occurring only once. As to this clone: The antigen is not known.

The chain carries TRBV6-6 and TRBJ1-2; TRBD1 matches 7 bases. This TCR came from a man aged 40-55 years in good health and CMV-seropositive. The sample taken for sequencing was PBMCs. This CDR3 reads CASSYSTQGDKYGYTF. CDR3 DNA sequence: TGTGCCAGCAGTTACTCGACTCAGGGGGATAAGTATGGCTACACCTTC.